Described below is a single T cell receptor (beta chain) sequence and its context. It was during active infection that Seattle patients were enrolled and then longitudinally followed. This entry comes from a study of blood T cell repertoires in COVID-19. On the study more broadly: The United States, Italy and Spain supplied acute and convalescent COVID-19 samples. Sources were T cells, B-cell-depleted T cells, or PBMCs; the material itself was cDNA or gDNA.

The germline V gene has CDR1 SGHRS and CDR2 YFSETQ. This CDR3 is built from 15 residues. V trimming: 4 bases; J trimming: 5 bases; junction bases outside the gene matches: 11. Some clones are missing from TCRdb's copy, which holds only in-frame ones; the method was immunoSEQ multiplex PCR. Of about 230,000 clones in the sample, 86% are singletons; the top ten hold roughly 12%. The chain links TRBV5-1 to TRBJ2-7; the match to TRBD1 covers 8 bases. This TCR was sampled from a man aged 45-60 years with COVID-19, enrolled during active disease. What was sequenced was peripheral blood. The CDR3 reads CASSGGQGAVHEQYF. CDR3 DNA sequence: TGCGCCAGCAGCGGCGGTCAGGGGGCTGTCCACGAGCAGTACTTC. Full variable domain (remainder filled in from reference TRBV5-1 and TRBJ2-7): KAGVTQTPRYLIKTRGQQVTLSCSPISGHRSVSWYQQTPGQGLQFLFEYFSETQRNKGNFPGRFSGRQFSNSRSEMNVSTLELGDSALYLCASSGGQGAVHEQYFGPGTRLTVT.